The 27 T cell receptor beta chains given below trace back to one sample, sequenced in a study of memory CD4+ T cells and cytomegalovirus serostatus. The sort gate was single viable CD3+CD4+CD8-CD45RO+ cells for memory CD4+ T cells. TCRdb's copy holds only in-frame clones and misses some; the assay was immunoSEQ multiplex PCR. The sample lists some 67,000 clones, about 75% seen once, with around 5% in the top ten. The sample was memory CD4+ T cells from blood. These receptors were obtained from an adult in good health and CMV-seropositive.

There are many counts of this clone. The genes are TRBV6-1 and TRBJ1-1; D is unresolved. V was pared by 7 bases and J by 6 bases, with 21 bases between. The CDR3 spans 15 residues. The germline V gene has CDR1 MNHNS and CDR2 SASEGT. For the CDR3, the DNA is TGTGCCAGCACCCCTGGGAAGGGTTATCTCGCTGAAGCTTTCTTT. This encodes CASTPGKGYLAEAFF.

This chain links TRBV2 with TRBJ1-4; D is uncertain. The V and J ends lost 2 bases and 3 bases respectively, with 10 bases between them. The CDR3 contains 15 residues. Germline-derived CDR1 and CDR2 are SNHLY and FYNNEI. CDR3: CASSESYSSNEKLFF. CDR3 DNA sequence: TGTGCCAGCAGTGAATCGTACAGCTCTAATGAAAAACTGTTTTTT.

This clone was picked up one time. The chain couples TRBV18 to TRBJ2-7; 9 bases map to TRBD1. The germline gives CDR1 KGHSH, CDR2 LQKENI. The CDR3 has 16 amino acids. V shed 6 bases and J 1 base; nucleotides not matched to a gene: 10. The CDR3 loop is CASSSGTGTFSYEQYF. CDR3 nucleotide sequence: TGTGCCAGCTCTTCCGGGACAGGGACTTTTTCCTACGAGCAGTACTTC.

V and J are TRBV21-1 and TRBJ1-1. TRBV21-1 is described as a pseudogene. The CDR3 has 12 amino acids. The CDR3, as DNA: TGTGCCAGCAGCAAAGGACGGGCCTCCGCTTTCTTT. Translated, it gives CASSKGRASAFF.

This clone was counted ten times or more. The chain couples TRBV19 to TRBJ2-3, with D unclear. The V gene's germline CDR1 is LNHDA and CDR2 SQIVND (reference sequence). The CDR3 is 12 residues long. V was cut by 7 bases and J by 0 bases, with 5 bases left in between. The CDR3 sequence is CASKASTDTQYF. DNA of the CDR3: TGTGCCAGTAAGGCAAGCACAGATACGCAGTATTTT.

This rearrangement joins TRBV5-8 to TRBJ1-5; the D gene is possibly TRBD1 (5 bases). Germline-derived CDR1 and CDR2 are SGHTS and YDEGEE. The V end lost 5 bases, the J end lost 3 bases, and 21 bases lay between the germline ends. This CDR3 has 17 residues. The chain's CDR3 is CASSTPTAVWINQPQHF. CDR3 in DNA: TGTGCCAGCAGTACCCCGACAGCAGTGTGGATCAATCAGCCCCAGCATTTT.

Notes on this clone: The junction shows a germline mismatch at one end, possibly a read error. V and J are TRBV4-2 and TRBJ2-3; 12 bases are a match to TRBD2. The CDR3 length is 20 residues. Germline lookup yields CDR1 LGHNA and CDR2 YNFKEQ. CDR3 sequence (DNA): TGTACCAGCAGCCAATTAGGTTTCAGCTGGACTAGCGGGATATCAGATACGCAGTATTTT. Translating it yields CTSSQLGFSWTSGISDTQYF.

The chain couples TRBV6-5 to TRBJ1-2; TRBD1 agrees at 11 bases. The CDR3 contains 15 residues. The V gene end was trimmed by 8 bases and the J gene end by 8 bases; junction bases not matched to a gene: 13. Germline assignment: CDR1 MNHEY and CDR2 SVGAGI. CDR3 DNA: TGTGCCAGCGGAGACAGTGGACAGGGGGCAAAGGGCTACACCTTC. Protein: CASGDSGQGAKGYTF.

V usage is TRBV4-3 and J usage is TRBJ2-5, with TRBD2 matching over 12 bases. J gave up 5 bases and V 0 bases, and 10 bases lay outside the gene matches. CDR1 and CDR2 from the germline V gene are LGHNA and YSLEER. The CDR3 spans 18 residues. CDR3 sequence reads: CASSQELTSGRGSETQYF. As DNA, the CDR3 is TGCGCCAGCAGCCAAGAGTTGACTAGCGGGAGAGGATCGGAGACCCAGTACTTC.

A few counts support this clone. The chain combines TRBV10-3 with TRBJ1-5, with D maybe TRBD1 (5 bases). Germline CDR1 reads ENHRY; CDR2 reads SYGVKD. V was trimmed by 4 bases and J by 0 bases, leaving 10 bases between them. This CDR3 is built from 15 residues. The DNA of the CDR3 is TGTGCCATCAGTGGAACAGGTCATAGCAATCAGCCCCAGCATTTT. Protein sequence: CAISGTGHSNQPQHF.

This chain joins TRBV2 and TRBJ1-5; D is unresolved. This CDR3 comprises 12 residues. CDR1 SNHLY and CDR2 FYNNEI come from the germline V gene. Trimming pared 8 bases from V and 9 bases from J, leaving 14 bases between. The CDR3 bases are TGTGCCAGCTTTGGACGCGAGGGGCCCCAGCATTTT. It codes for CASFGREGPQHF.

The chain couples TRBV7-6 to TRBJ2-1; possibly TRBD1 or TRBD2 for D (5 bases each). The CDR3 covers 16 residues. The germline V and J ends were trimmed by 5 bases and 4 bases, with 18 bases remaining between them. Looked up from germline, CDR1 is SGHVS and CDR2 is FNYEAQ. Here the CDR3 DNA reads TGTGCCAGCAGCCCCCTAGAGGGGTCCCTATACAATGAGCAGTTCTTC. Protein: CASSPLEGSLYNEQFF.

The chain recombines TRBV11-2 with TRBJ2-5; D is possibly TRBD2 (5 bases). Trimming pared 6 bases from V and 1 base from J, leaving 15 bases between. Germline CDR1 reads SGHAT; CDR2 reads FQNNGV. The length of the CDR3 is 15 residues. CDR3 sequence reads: CASRSTTGSQETQYF. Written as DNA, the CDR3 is TGTGCCAGCAGGTCGACTACGGGTAGCCAAGAGACCCAGTACTTC.

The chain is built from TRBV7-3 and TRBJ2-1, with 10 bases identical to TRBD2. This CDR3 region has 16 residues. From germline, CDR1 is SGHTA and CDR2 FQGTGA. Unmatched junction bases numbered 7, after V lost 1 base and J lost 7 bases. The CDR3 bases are TGTGCCAGCAGCTTAAGTGGTCTAGCGGGAGTAAATGAGCAGTTCTTC. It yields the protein CASSLSGLAGVNEQFF. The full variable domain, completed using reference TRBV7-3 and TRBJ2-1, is GAGVSQTPSNKVTEKGKYVELRCDPISGHTALYWYRQSLGQGPEFLIYFQGTGAADDSGLPNDRFFAVRPEGSVSTLKIQRTERGDSAVYLCASSLSGLAGVNEQFFGPGTRLTVL.

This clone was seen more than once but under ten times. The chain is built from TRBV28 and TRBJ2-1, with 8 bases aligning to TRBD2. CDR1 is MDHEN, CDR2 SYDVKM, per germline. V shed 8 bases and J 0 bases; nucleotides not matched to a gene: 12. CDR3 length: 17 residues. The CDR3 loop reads CASRGTLAGRSYNEQFF. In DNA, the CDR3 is TGTGCCAGCCGCGGGACGTTAGCGGGGCGCTCCTACAATGAGCAGTTCTTC.

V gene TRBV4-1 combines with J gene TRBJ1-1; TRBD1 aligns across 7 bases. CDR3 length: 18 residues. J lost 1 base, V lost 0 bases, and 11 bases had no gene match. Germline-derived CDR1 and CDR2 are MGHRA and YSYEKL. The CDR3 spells CASSQDTGDGTGNTEAFF. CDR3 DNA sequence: TGCGCCAGCAGCCAAGACACAGGGGACGGGACTGGGAACACTGAAGCTTTCTTT.

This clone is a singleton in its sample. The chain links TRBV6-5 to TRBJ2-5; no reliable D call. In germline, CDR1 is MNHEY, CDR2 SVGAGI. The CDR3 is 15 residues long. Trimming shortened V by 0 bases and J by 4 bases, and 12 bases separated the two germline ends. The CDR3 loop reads CASSYSIARLETQYF. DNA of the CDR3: TGTGCCAGCAGTTACTCGATTGCGAGGTTAGAGACCCAGTACTTC.

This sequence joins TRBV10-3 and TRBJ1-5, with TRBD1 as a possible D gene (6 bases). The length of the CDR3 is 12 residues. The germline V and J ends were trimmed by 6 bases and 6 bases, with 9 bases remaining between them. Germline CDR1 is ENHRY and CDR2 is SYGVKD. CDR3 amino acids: CAISDRFQPQHF. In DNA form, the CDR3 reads TGTGCCATCAGCGACAGGTTTCAGCCCCAGCATTTT.

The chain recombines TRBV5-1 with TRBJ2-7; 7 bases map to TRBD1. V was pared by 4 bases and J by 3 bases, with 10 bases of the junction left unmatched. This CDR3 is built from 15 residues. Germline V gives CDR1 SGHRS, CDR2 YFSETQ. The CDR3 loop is CASSGIDAGGYEQYF. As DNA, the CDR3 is TGCGCCAGCAGCGGGATAGATGCAGGGGGCTACGAGCAGTACTTC.

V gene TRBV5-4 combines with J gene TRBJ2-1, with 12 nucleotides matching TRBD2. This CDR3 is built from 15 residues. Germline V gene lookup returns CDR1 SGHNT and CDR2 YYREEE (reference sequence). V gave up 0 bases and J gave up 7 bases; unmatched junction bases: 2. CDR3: CASSLGTSGKNEQFF. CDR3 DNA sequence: TGTGCCAGCAGCTTGGGGACTAGCGGGAAGAATGAGCAGTTCTTC.

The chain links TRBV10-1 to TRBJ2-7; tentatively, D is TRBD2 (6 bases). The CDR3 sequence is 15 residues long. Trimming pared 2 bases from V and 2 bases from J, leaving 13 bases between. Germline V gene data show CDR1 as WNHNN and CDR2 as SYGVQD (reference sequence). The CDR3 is CASSEQTSAPYEQYF. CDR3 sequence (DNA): TGCGCCAGCAGTGAGCAGACTAGTGCACCCTACGAGCAGTACTTC.

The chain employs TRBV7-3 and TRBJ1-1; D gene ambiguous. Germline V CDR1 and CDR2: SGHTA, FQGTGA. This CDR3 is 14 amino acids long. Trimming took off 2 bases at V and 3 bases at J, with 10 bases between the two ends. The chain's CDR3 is CASSLDRSYTEAFF. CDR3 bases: TGTGCCAGCAGCTTAGATCGCAGTTACACTGAAGCTTTCTTT.

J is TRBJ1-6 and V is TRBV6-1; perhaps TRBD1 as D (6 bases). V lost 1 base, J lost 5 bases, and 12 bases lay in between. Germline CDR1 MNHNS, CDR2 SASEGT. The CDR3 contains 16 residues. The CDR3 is CASSEDRARNNSPLHF. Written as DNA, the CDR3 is TGTGCCAGCAGTGAAGACAGGGCAAGGAATAATTCACCCCTCCACTTT.

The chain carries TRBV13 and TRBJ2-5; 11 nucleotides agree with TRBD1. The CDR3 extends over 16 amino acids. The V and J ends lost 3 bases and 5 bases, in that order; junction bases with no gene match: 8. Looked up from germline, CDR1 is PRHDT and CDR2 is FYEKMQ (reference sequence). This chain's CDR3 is CASSFRTGGMVETQYF. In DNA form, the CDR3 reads TGTGCCAGCAGCTTTAGGACAGGGGGCATGGTGGAGACCCAGTACTTC.

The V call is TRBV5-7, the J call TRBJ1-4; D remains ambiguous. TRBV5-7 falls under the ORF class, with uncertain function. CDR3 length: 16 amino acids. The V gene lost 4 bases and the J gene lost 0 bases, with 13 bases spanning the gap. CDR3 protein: CASSPLRLATNEKLFF. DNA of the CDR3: TGTGCCAGCAGCCCCCTCCGACTGGCAACTAATGAAAAACTGTTTTTT.

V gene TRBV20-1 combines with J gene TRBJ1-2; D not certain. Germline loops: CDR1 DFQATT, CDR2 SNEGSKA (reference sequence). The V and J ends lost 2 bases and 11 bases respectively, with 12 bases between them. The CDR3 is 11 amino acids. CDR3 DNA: TGCAGTGCTAGACCCCGGGAGGATTACACCTTC. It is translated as CSARPREDYTF.

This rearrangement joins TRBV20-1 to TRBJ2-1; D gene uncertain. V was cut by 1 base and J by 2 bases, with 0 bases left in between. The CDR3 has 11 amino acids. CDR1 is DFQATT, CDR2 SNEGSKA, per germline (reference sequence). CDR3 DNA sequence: TGCAGTGCTAGAGCCTACAATGAGCAGTTCTTC. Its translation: CSARAYNEQFF.